This T cell receptor beta chain was captured by sequencing in a study of OX40 agonist ivuxolimab in advanced cancers. Assay: immunoSEQ multiplex PCR; the TCRdb copy retains only in-frame clones and omits some. The data contain about 40,000 clones, roughly 88% of them singletons. Trimming stripped 6 bases from V and 6 bases from J, with 20 bases between. The CDR3 contains 15 residues. Germline CDR1 is ENHRY and CDR2 is SYGVKD. This receptor was taken from an adult with an advanced solid tumor such as melanoma, head and neck, liver or kidney cancer. The starting material was CD4+ or CD8+ T cells sorted from blood, obtained in a trial of the OX40 agonist ivuxolimab. This sequence joins TRBV10-3 and TRBJ1-1; no clear D. The CDR3 is CAIRSTEQWLAEAFF. The CDR3 nucleotides are TGTGCCATCAGGAGTACAGAACAATGGTTGGCTGAAGCTTTCTTT.